These T cell receptor beta chains were read from a single sample in a study of CD8+ T cells in alopecia areata. Some clones are missing from TCRdb's copy, which holds only in-frame ones; the method was immunoSEQ multiplex PCR. The data show some 110,000 clones, about two fifths seen once. The sample was CD4+ T cells sorted from blood. The receptors stem from a human donor with alopecia areata. Both conserved end residues are part of each CDR3. A D gene is named only where the DNA matches it firmly. Size tells how often a clone was seen (once, few, many) or the class of an expanded clone, and some rows leave it out.

>TRBJ1-5|TRBV2|14|-|-
CASTDRFSNQPQHF
TGTGCCAGCACCGACCGATTTAGCAATCAGCCCCAGCATTTT
>TRBJ2-5|TRBV2|12|-|-
CASGERGETQYF
TGTGCCAGCGGGGAGCGCGGGGAGACCCAGTACTTC
>TRBJ2-1|TRBV29-1|14|TRBD2|few
CSHSPSGSWNEQFF
TGCAGCCATTCCCCCAGCGGGAGCTGGAATGAGCAGTTCTTC
>TRBJ1-2|TRBV15|14|-|-
CATSRVEGVGGYTF
TGTGCCACCAGCAGAGTAGAAGGGGTTGGAGGCTACACCTTC
>TRBJ2-7|TRBV29-1|14|TRBD1|-
CSVGPGTDTYEQYF
TGCAGCGTTGGCCCCGGGACAGACACCTACGAGCAGTACTTC
>TRBJ2-7|TRBV29-1|13|-|few
CSVTGLLTYEQYF
TGCAGCGTCACGGGGCTTTTGACCTACGAGCAGTACTTC
>TRBJ1-5|TRBV25-1|15|-|few
CASSESGASNQPQHF
TGTGCCAGCAGTGAAAGTGGGGCTAGCAATCAGCCCCAGCATTTT
>TRBJ1-1|TRBV27|15|-|-
CASSSGPGGDTEAFF
TGTGCCAGCAGTTCTGGGCCCGGGGGGGACACTGAAGCTTTCTTT
>TRBJ2-2|TRBV29-1|13|-|-
CSGQWQNTGELFF
TGCAGCGGGCAATGGCAGAACACCGGGGAGCTGTTTTTT
>TRBJ2-1|TRBV19|14|-|-
CASSINRRDNEQFF
TGTGCCAGTAGTATCAACAGGAGGGACAATGAGCAGTTCTTC
>TRBJ2-2|TRBV6-5|15|-|few
CASSLDFPNTGELFF
TGTGCCAGCAGTCTGGACTTCCCGAATACCGGGGAGCTGTTTTTT
>TRBJ2-3|TRBV29-1|16|TRBD2|-
CSVVAGVSPSTDTQYF
TGCAGCGTTGTAGCGGGAGTGAGTCCTAGCACAGATACGCAGTATTTT
>TRBJ2-7|TRBV7-9|12|-|-
CASTREGYEQYF
TGTGCCAGCACCCGTGAGGGTTACGAGCAGTACTTC
>TRBJ2-1|TRBV14|18|-|few
CASSLGLLTNSLYNEQFF
TGTGCCAGCAGCTTAGGACTCCTGACAAATTCTCTCTACAATGAGCAGTTCTTC
>TRBJ1-5|TRBV6-1|11|-|-
CASSEESAQHF
TGTGCCAGCAGTGAAGAATCAGCCCAGCATTTT
>TRBJ1-3|TRBV2|14|-|-
CASRTTGLGNTIYF
TGTGCCAGCAGGACGACCGGGCTCGGGAACACCATATATTTT
>TRBJ1-1|TRBV29-1|13|-|-
CSVEENMNTEAFF
TGCAGCGTTGAGGAGAATATGAACACTGAAGCTTTCTTT
>TRBJ2-1|TRBV2|13|TRBD2|few
CASIGGRAGEQFF
TGTGCCAGCATCGGCGGGAGGGCCGGTGAGCAGTTCTTC
>TRBJ1-2|TRBV7-2|14|-|-
CASSLPVTVDGYTF
TGTGCCAGCAGCTTACCCGTTACAGTTGATGGCTACACCTTC
>TRBJ1-2|TRBV6-5|13|-|-
CASTSGAGMGYTF
TGTGCCAGCACCTCCGGGGCGGGAATGGGGTACACCTTC
>TRBJ2-4|TRBV2|15|TRBD1|once
CASSALGQQSNIQYF
TGTGCCAGCAGTGCATTGGGACAGCAATCCAACATTCAGTACTTC
>TRBJ1-2|TRBV10-3|13|-|few
CAISDTGTGGYTF
TGTGCCATCAGTGACACAGGGACCGGTGGCTACACCTTC
>TRBJ1-2|TRBV29-1|12|-|-
CSAGKGGYGYTF
TGCAGCGCCGGAAAGGGGGGGTATGGCTACACCTTC
>TRBJ2-3|TRBV10-3|15|TRBD1|-
CAISESERGPDTQYF
TGTGCCATCAGTGAGTCCGAAAGGGGGCCAGATACGCAGTATTTT
>TRBJ2-7|TRBV29-1|12|-|-
CSVAGGPYEQYF
TGCAGCGTTGCAGGCGGACCCTACGAGCAGTACTTC
>TRBJ2-6|TRBV5-6|14|-|-
CASSLGSGANVLTF
TGTGCCAGCAGCTTGGGGTCTGGGGCCAACGTCCTGACTTTC
>TRBJ2-7|TRBV29-1|13|-|-
CSAYWGRWDEQYF
TGCAGCGCCTATTGGGGCAGGTGGGACGAGCAGTACTTC
>TRBJ1-2|TRBV2|11|-|-
CASSVSSGYTF
TGTGCCAGCAGTGTCTCGAGTGGCTACACCTTC
>TRBJ2-5|TRBV30|16|TRBD2|-
CAWTSLGLAATGTQYF
TGTGCCTGGACCTCCCTGGGACTAGCGGCGACGGGGACCCAGTACTTC
>TRBJ2-3|TRBV4-3|15|TRBD1|-
CASSPWTGSTDTQYF
TGCGCCAGCAGCCCGTGGACAGGCAGCACAGATACGCAGTATTTT
>TRBJ1-3|TRBV15|14|TRBD1|few
CATSTGGSGNTIYF
TGTGCCACCAGTACAGGGGGCTCTGGAAACACCATATATTTT
>TRBJ2-1|TRBV18|14|TRBD2|-
CASSPGTSGNEQFF
TGTGCCAGCTCACCTGGGACTAGCGGCAATGAGCAGTTCTTC
>TRBJ2-1|TRBV29-1|13|-|few
CSVAPQGHNEQFF
TGCAGCGTCGCTCCCCAAGGCCACAATGAGCAGTTCTTC
>TRBJ2-5|TRBV4-2|15|-|-
CASSQPGQLAETQYF
TGTGCCAGCAGCCAACCGGGCCAGTTGGCAGAGACCCAGTACTTC
>TRBJ2-3|TRBV7-2|15|-|few
CASSPVRGRGDTQYF
TGTGCCAGCAGCCCGGTCCGTGGCAGAGGGGATACGCAGTATTTT
>TRBJ2-5|TRBV5-4|14|-|-
CASSSAGLQETQYF
TGTGCCAGCAGCTCGGCCGGGTTACAAGAGACCCAGTACTTC
>TRBJ2-1|TRBV5-1|13|-|once
CASSLTTGNEQFF
TGCGCCAGCAGCCTGACGACAGGCAATGAGCAGTTCTTC
>TRBJ1-2|TRBV6-5|11|-|few
CASSSVFGYTF
TGTGCCAGCAGTTCCGTCTTTGGCTACACCTTC
>TRBJ2-7|TRBV2|15|TRBD1|-
CASSTGQGRFYEQYF
TGTGCCAGCAGCACGGGACAGGGCCGTTTTTACGAGCAGTACTTC
>TRBJ1-3|TRBV7-3|15|-|-
CASSLTGGSGNTIYF
TGTGCCAGCAGCTTAACGGGAGGCTCTGGAAACACCATATATTTT
>TRBJ1-1|TRBV29-1|11|-|-
CSAMLGGKAFF
TGCAGCGCCATGCTCGGGGGGAAAGCTTTCTTT
>TRBJ2-5|TRBV6-5|14|-|-
CASSYTQGTETQYF
TGTGCCAGCAGTTACACGCAGGGGACAGAGACCCAGTACTTC
>TRBJ1-1|TRBV5-1|14|-|-
CASSLRQMNTEAFF
TGCGCCAGCAGCTTGAGGCAGATGAACACTGAAGCTTTCTTT
>TRBJ2-1|TRBV2|13|TRBD2|few
CASRGGYRNEQFF
TGTGCCAGCAGGGGGGGGTATCGCAATGAGCAGTTCTTC
>TRBJ1-1|TRBV9|13|-|once
CASSVTANTEAFF
TGTGCCAGCAGCGTAACAGCGAACACTGAAGCTTTCTTT
>TRBJ2-5|TRBV7-9|13|-|-
CASSRPRRETQYF
TGTGCCAGCAGCCGCCCTAGGAGAGAGACCCAGTACTTC
>TRBJ2-7|TRBV5-1|16|TRBD1|-
CASSLVPGTGTYEQYF
TGCGCCAGCAGCTTGGTCCCCGGGACAGGGACCTACGAGCAGTACTTC
>TRBJ2-1|TRBV30|13|-|-
CAWSVEGEGEQFF
TGTGCCTGGAGTGTAGAGGGAGAAGGGGAGCAGTTCTTC
>TRBJ2-1|TRBV2|14|TRBD2|few
CASMQRLAGDEQFF
TGTGCCAGCATGCAGCGACTAGCGGGAGATGAGCAGTTCTTC
>TRBJ1-2|TRBV7-2|11|-|-
CASSFTHGYTF
TGTGCCAGCAGCTTTACCCATGGCTACACCTTC
>TRBJ2-7|TRBV5-5|15|-|-
CASSLGAGYSHEQYF
TGTGCCAGCAGCTTGGGGGCAGGCTACAGCCACGAGCAGTACTTC
>TRBJ2-1|TRBV4-2|14|-|-
CASSAPLAINEQFF
TGTGCCAGCAGCGCCCCTCTAGCGATCAATGAGCAGTTCTTC
>TRBJ2-7|TRBV7-2|13|-|few
CASSLGPDNEQYF
TGTGCCAGCAGCTTAGGCCCGGACAACGAGCAGTACTTC
>TRBJ1-2|TRBV30|13|-|-
CAWSYRELGGYTF
TGTGCCTGGAGTTACAGGGAATTGGGCGGCTACACCTTC
>TRBJ2-1|TRBV19|13|-|-
CASRGYRANEQFF
TGTGCCAGTAGGGGTTACAGGGCGAATGAGCAGTTCTTC
>TRBJ2-7|TRBV29-1|12|-|-
CSVEEPGREQYF
TGCAGCGTTGAAGAGCCGGGGCGGGAGCAGTACTTC
>TRBJ2-7|TRBV7-2|11|-|few
CASSSNYEQYF
TGTGCCAGCAGCTCGAACTACGAGCAGTACTTC
>TRBJ2-5|TRBV15|18|-|few
CATSRVNLGLSLGETQYF
TGTGCCACCAGCAGAGTCAACTTAGGACTCAGCCTGGGGGAGACCCAGTACTTC